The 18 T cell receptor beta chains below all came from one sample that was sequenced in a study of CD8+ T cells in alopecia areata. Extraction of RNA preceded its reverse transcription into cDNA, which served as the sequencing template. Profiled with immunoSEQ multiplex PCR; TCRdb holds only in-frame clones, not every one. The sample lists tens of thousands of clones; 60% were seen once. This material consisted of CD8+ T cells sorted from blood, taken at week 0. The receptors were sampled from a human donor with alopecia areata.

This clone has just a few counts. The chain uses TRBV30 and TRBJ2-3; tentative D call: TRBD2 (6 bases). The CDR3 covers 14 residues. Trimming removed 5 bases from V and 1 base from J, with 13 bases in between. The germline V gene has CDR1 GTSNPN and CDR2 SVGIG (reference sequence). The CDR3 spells CAWVAGLGTDTQYF. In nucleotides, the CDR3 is TGTGCCTGGGTGGCGGGACTCGGCACAGATACGCAGTATTTT.

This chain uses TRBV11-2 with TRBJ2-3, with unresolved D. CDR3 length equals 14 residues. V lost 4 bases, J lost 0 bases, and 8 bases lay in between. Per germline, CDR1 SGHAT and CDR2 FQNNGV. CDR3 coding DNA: TGTGCCAGCAGCTGGCCCGGGAGCACAGATACGCAGTATTTT. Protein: CASSWPGSTDTQYF.

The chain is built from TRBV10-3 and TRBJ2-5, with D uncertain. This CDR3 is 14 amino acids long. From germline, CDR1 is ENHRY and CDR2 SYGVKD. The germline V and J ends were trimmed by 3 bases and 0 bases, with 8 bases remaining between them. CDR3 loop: CAISETSYQETQYF. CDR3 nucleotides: TGTGCCATCAGTGAAACCTCGTACCAAGAGACCCAGTACTTC.

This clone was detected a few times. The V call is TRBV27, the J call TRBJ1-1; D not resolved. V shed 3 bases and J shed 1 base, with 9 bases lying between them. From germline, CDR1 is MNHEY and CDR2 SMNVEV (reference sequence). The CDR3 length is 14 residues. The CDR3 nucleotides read TGTGCCAGCAGTTTCCGCCTTAGGAACACTGAAGCTTTCTTT. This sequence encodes CASSFRLRNTEAFF.

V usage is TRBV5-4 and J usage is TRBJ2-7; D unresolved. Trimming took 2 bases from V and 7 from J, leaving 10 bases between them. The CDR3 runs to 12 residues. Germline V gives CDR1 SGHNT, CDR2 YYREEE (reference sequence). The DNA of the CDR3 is TGTGCCAGCAGCTTCGGGCGCTCAGAGCAGTACTTC. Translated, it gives CASSFGRSEQYF.

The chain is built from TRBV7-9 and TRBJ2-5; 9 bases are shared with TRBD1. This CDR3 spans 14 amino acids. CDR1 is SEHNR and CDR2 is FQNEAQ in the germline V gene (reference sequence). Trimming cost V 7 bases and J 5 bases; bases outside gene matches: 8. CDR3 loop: CASTPGQGGETQYF. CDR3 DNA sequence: TGTGCCAGCACCCCGGGACAGGGCGGGGAGACCCAGTACTTC.

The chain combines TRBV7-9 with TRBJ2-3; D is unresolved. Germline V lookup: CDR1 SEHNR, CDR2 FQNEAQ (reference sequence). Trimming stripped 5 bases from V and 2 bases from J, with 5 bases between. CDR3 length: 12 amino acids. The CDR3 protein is CASSPSTDTQYF. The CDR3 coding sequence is TGTGCCAGCAGCCCTTCCACAGATACGCAGTATTTT.

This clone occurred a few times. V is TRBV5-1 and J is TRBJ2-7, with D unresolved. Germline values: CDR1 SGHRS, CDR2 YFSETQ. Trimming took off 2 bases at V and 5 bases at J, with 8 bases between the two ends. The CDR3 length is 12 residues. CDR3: CASSFSFDEQYF. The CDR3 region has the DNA TGCGCCAGCAGCTTTAGCTTCGACGAGCAGTACTTC.

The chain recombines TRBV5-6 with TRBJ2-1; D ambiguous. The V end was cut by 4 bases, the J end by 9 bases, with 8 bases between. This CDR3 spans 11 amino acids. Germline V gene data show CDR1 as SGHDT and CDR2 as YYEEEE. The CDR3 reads CASSLNSEQFF. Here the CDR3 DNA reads TGTGCCAGCAGCCTTAATTCTGAGCAGTTCTTC.

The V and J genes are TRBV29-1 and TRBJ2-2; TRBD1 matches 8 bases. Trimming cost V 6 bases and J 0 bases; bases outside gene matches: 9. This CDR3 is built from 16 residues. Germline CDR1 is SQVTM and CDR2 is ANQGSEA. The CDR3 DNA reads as TGCAGCGTGCTGAAACAGGGGGAAACGAACACCGGGGAGCTGTTTTTT. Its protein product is CSVLKQGETNTGELFF.

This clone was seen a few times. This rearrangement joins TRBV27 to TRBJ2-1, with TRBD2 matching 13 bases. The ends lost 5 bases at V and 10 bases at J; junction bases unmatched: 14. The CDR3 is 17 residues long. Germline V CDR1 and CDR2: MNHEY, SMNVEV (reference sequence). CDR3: CASSSPGTSGDIGEQFF. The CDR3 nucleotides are TGTGCCAGCAGTAGCCCCGGGACTAGCGGGGACATTGGGGAGCAGTTCTTC.

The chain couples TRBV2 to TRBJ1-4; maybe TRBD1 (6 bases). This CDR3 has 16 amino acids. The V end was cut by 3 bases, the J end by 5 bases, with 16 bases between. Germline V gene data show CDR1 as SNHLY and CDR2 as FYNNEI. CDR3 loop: CASSEDSPLANEKLFF. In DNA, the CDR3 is TGTGCCAGCAGTGAGGACAGTCCGCTGGCGAATGAAAAACTGTTTTTT.

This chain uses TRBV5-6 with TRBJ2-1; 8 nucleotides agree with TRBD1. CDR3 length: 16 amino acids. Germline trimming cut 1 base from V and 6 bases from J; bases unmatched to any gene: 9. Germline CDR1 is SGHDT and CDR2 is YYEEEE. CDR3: CASSLLETGESNEQFF. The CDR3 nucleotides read TGTGCCAGCAGCTTGTTGGAGACAGGGGAATCCAATGAGCAGTTCTTC.

Here the CDR3 DNA reads TGCGCCAGCAGCCAAGATGCGAACGGACTGGCGCCCCAGCATTTT. Its protein is CASSQDANGLAPQHF. The chain uses TRBV4-3 and TRBJ1-5; no clear D. CDR3 length: 15 residues. CDR1 and CDR2 from the germline V gene are LGHNA and YSLEER. The V end was cut by 0 bases, the J end by 9 bases, with 15 bases between.

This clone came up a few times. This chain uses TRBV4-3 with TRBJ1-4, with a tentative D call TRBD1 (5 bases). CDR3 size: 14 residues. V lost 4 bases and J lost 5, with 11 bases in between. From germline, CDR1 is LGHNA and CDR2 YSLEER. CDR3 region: CASSPSGLNEKLFF. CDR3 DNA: TGCGCCAGCAGCCCCTCGGGACTCAATGAAAAACTGTTTTTT.

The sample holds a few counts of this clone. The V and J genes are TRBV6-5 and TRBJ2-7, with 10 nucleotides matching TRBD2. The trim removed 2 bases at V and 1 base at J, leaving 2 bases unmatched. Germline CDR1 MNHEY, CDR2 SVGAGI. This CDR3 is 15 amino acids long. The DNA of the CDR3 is TGTGCCAGCAGTTACGAACTAGCGGGATCCTACGAGCAGTACTTC. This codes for CASSYELAGSYEQYF.

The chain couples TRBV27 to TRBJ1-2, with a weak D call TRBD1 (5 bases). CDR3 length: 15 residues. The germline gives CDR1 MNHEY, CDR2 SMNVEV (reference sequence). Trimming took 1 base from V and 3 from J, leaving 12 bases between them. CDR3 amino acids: CASSLWPGIDYGYTF. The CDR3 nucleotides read TGTGCCAGCAGTTTATGGCCAGGGATAGACTATGGCTACACCTTC.

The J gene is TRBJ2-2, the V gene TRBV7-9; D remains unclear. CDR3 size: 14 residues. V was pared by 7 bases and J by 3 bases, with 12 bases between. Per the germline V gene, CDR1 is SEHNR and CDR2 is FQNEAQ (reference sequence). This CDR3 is CASTAAGYTGELFF. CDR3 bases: TGTGCCAGCACGGCGGCAGGTTACACCGGGGAGCTGTTTTTT.